Below, one TCR beta chain is given with its context. The specificity of this receptor is unknown. No base-level quality is on record; no much larger clone is a single base apart. The immunoSEQ Assay, a bias-controlled multiplex PCR, was used to amplify TCRbeta CDR3 regions from genomic DNA. Per the authors' processing: Within the assay, amplification of reference gene primers was used to estimate how many nucleated cells each sample contained. To quantify the absolute abundance of each unique TCRbeta CDR3 rearrangement, sequence reads were collapsed and filtered. For each sample, productive Simpson clonality was calculated as the square root of Simpson's diversity index over productive rearrangements. Here the immuneACCESS table is served through TCRdb, limited to in-frame sequences with V and J called. Missing clones are a known gap in these copies; in checked studies unresolved V genes cover under half, and the rest lacks a known reason. V, J and clone size were drawn from that table, and D and trimming were deduced from the DNA. For this sample there are over 200,000 clones; 86% appear just once. The ten largest make up about a sixth of the sample.

This sample was taken from a study of blood T cell repertoires in COVID-19 (dated by TCRdb to the early 2020s). As for the study more broadly: Collaborator samples came from the United States, Italy and Spain and covered acute and convalescent phases of COVID-19. The material from the prospective study consisted of cDNA or gDNA derived from T cells, B-cell-depleted T cells, or PBMCs. The dataset comprised deeply sampled blood TCRbeta repertoires from subjects exposed to, actively infected with, or recovered from COVID-19. The repertoires were released in a freely available public database intended as a resource for research on the immune response to SARS-CoV-2. The samples were drawn from two sources: the first 160 participants of the ongoing ImmuneRACE study, and 1,254 subjects contributed by 6 global collaborators. Sample metadata almost always included a de-identified subject ID, COVID-19 status, age in years and sex. Where HLA class I and class II types were available, the types were taken from metadata supplied by the sample provider, not from assay-based typing.

The paper as a whole reports these results and caveats: The amount of clinical and demographic metadata varied by source and participant and was provided uncurated.

Participants in the prospective study were aged roughly 18 to 89 years, lived in 24 United States geographic areas, and enrolled through a virtual design. In the prospective study, participants were assigned to cohorts based on the clinical history participants reported in a screening survey and a study questionnaire. Recovered participants in ImmuneRACE Cohort 3 were defined by two consecutive negative NP/OP PCR tests, clearance by a healthcare professional, or resolution of symptoms. In the prospective study, mobile phlebotomists collected whole blood, serum and a nasopharyngeal or oropharyngeal swab from each participant. Participants in the prospective study had the option to provide additional blood draws and questionnaires over a roughly 2-month period. Before DNA extraction, prospective study blood samples were shipped either frozen or at room temperature. The sample was PBMCs or T cells enriched from blood (not recorded which). The clonotype comes from a man between 18 and 29 years old who had recovered from COVID-19.

The sequenced DNA: TGTGCCAGCAGACTATCCGGGGGGCGCCCCGAAGCTTTCTTT. It translates to CASRLSGGRPEAFF. The chain is assembled from TRBV6-5 and TRBJ1-1, and TRBD1 may be the D gene, going by 6 matching bases. The germline V gene yields MNHEY for CDR1 and SVGAGI for CDR2. There are 14 amino acids in the CDR3, from cysteine to phenylalanine inclusive. This entry keeps only the CDR3 DNA: 42 bases, framed from base 1. A distance of 19 bases separates the germline ends of V and J, which lose 6 bases and 8 bases respectively.